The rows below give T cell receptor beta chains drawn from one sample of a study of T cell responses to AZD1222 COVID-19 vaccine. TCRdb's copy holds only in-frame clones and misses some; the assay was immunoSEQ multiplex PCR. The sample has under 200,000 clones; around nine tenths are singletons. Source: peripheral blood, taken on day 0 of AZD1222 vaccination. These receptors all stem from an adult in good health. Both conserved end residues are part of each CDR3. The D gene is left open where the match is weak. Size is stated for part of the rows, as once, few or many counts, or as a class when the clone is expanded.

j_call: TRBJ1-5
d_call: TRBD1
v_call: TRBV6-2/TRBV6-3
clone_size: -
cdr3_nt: TGTGCCAGCAGTTATTCGGACAGGGCTAATCAACCCCAGCATTTT
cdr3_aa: CASSYSDRANQPQHF

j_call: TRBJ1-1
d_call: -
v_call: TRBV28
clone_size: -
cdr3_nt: TGTGCCAGCACTTCGACAGGTGAAATGAACACTGAAGCTTTCTTT
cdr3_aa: CASTSTGEMNTEAFF

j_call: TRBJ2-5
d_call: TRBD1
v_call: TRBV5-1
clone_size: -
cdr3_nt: TGCGCCAGCAGAAGCGGACAGGGGGTGGAGACCCAGTACTTC
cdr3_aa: CASRSGQGVETQYF

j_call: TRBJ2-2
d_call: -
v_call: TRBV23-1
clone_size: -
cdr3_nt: TGCGCCAGCAGTCAATCGATAGGGCAGGCCACCGGGGAGCTGTTTTTT
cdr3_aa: CASSQSIGQATGELFF

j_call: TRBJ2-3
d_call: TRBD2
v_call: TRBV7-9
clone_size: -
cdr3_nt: TGTGCCAGCAGCTATACGAGCGGGGGGGCGGACACAGATACGCAGTATTTT
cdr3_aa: CASSYTSGGADTDTQYF

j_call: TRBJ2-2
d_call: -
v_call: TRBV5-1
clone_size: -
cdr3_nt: TGCGCCAGCAGCCCATTTCGGACGGAAACCGGGGAGCTGTTTTTT
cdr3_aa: CASSPFRTETGELFF

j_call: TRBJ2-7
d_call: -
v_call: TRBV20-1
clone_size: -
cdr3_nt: TGCAGTGCTAGTTACTTGGGGCACGAGCAGTACTTC
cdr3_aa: CSASYLGHEQYF

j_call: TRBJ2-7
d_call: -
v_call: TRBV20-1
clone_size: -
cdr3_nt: TGCAGTGCTAGGGGGTTCCAGCAGTACTTC
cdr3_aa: CSARGFQQYF

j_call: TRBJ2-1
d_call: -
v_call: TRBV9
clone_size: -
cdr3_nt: TGTGCCAGCAGCGTAGTTGGTAGCGGAACCTACAATGAGCAGTTCTTC
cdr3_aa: CASSVVGSGTYNEQFF

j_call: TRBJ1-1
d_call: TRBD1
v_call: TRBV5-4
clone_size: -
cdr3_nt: TGTGCCAGCAGCTCCCGGGGGACAGCTTTCTTGAACACTGAAGCTTTCTTT
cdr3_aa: CASSSRGTAFLNTEAFF

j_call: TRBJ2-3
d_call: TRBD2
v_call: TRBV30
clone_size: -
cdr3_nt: TGTGCCTGGAGTGTAGGGTGGCGGGAGAGGACAGATACGCAGTATTTT
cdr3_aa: CAWSVGWRERTDTQYF

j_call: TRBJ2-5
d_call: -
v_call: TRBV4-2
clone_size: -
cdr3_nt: TGTGCCAGCAGCCAAGATGTGGCGGAGTCTCGAGAGACCCAGTACTTC
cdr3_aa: CASSQDVAESRETQYF

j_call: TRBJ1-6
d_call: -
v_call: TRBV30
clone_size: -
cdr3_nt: TGTGCCTGGAGTGATGGTGATCTGAACCAGTGGAATTCACCCCTCCACTTT
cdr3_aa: CAWSDGDLNQWNSPLHF

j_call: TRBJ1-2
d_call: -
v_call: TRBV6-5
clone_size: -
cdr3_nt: TGTGCCAGCAGGGGCATCGACAGTTTTGGTGGCTACACCTTC
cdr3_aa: CASRGIDSFGGYTF

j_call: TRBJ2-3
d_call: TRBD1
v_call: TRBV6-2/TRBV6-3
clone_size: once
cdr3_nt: TGTGCCAGCAGCCAACGAGGGACAGGGTGGACAGATACGCAGTATTTT
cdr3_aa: CASSQRGTGWTDTQYF

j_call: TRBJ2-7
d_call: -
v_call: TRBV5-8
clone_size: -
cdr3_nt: TGTGCCAGCAGCCCGGGACGGATCACCTACGAGCAGTACTTC
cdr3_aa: CASSPGRITYEQYF

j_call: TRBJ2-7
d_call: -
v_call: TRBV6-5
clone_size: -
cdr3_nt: TGTGCCAGCAGATCCTCTCAGTTCTACGAGCAGTACTTC
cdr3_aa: CASRSSQFYEQYF

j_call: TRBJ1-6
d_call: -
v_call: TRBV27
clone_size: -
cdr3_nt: TGTGCGAGGCGGGTCTATAATTCACCCCTCCACTTT
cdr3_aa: CARRVYNSPLHF

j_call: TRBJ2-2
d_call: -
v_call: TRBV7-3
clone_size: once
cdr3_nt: TGTGCCAGCAGCCCCGGTTTACGATATGCCGGGGAGCTGTTTTTT
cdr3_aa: CASSPGLRYAGELFF

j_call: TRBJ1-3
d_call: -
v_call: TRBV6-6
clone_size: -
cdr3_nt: TGTGCCAGCAGTTACGTCTCATTCTCTGGAAACACCATATATTTT
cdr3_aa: CASSYVSFSGNTIYF

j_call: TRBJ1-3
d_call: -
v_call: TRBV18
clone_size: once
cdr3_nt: TGTGCCAGCTCACCCGACAGCTCTGGAAACACCATATATTTT
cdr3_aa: CASSPDSSGNTIYF

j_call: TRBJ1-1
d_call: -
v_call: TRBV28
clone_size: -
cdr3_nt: TGTGCCAGCAGTTTATGGGGGCAGAACACTGAAGCTTTCTTT
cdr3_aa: CASSLWGQNTEAFF

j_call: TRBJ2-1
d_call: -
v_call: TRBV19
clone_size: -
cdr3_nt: TGTGCCAGTAGTATTACAGGGATCCCCTACAATGAGCAGTTCTTC
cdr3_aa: CASSITGIPYNEQFF

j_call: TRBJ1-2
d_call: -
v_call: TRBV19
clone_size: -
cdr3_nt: TGTGCCAGTAGTATGATGGACATTAGAAACTATGGCTACACCTTC
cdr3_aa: CASSMMDIRNYGYTF

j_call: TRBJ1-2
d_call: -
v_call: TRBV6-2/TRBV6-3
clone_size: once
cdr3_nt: TGTGCCAGCAGTGGCGACATAGGCTACTATGGCTACACCTTC
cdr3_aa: CASSGDIGYYGYTF

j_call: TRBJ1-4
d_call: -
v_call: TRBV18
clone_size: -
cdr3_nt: TGTGCCAGCTCACCATTAAGTAGCCGCCTATCAACTAATGAAAAACTGTTTTTT
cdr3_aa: CASSPLSSRLSTNEKLFF

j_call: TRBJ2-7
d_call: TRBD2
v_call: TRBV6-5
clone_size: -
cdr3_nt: TGTGCCAGCAGGGTAGCGGGAGGGATCAAGCAGTACTTC
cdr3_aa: CASRVAGGIKQYF

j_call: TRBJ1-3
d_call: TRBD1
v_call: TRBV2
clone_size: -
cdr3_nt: TGTGCCAGCAGCACTGACAGGGGAACGGGAAACACCATATATTTT
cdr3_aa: CASSTDRGTGNTIYF

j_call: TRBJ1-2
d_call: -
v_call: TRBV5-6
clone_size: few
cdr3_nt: TGTGCCAGCAGCCTTGTGGGCTATGGCTACACCTTC
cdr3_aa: CASSLVGYGYTF